The 10 T cell receptor beta chains in this list originate from one sample, sequenced in a study of blood T cell repertoires in COVID-19. Sequencing was performed with immunoSEQ multiplex PCR; in TCRdb, only in-frame clones are kept and a portion is missing. The sample shows about 180,000 clones, roughly four fifths of them seen only once. Sequenced: peripheral blood. Receptors were obtained from a woman aged 65 to 85 with COVID-19, enrolled during active disease.

The chain carries TRBV3-1 (or the pseudogene TRBV3-2) and TRBJ2-7; D may be TRBD1 (5 bases). Germline V CDR1 and CDR2: LGHDT, YNNKEL (reference sequence). The length of the CDR3 is 13 residues. V dropped 3 bases and J dropped 2 bases, with 8 bases sitting between them. CDR3 sequence reads: CASSHRVPYEQYF. As DNA, the CDR3 is TGTGCCAGCAGCCACAGGGTCCCCTACGAGCAGTACTTC.

The chain couples TRBV10-3 to TRBJ2-5; 8 bases fit TRBD2. The V gene end was trimmed by 9 bases and the J gene end by 7 bases; junction bases not matched to a gene: 16. Per germline, CDR1 ENHRY and CDR2 SYGVKD. The CDR3 loop spans 15 amino acids. The CDR3 coding sequence is TGTGCCATTAGAGGACTAGCAGGGGAAGAAGGGACCCAGTACTTC. Protein product: CAIRGLAGEEGTQYF.

The chain is built from TRBV7-2 and TRBJ2-2; TRBD2 is a possible D gene (5 bases). The CDR3 loop spans 14 amino acids. The germline V gene has CDR1 SGHTA and CDR2 FQGNSA. Between the trimmed V and J ends, which lost 7 bases and 8 bases, there was a span of 17 bases. The DNA of the CDR3 is TGTGCCAGCATCCCCGGAGGTGTTCGGGGGGAGCTGTTTTTT. Encoded protein: CASIPGGVRGELFF.

This clone appeared a single time. J is TRBJ2-7 and V is TRBV11-2; 7 bases map to TRBD1. The CDR3 covers 13 residues. From germline, CDR1 is SGHAT and CDR2 FQNNGV. The V segment lost 4 bases and the J segment 3 bases; nucleotides outside the gene matches: 3. The DNA of the CDR3 is TGTGCCAGCAGCTCCCGGGACAGCTACGAGCAGTACTTC. This codes for CASSSRDSYEQYF.

The chain joins TRBV6-4 to TRBJ2-7; TRBD2 might be the D (5 bases). This CDR3 is built from 16 residues. Per the germline V gene, CDR1 is MRHNA and CDR2 is SNTAGT. V lost 8 bases, J lost 0 bases, and 20 bases lay in between. For the CDR3, the DNA is TGTGCCAGCGCCCCTCCGCGCGGGCTAGACTCCTACGAGCAGTACTTC. Amino acid sequence: CASAPPRGLDSYEQYF.

The V and J genes are TRBV4-3 and TRBJ2-7, with 7 bases matching TRBD2. The V gene end was trimmed by 0 bases and the J gene end by 3 bases; junction bases not matched to a gene: 11. The CDR3 length is 17 residues. Germline CDR1 and CDR2: LGHNA and YSLEER. The CDR3 nucleotides read TGCGCCAGCAGCCAAGACTCAAGCGGGACCTCCGTCTACGAGCAGTACTTC. This codes for CASSQDSSGTSVYEQYF.

This chain joins TRBV28 and TRBJ2-1, with a possible D match to TRBD1 (5 bases). CDR3 size: 16 residues. Trimming stripped 3 bases from V and 2 bases from J, with 14 bases between. The germline CDR1 and CDR2 sequences are MDHEN and SYDVKM. CDR3: CASSLESLGAYNEQFF. Written as DNA, the CDR3 is TGTGCCAGCAGTTTGGAGTCCCTAGGGGCCTACAATGAGCAGTTCTTC. Combining the CDR3 with reference TRBV28 and TRBJ2-1 gives the whole variable domain DVKVTQSSRYLVKRTGEKVFLECVQDMDHENMFWYRQDPGLGLRLIYFSYDVKMKEKGDIPEGYSVSREKKERFSLILESASTNQTSMYLCASSLESLGAYNEQFFGPGTRLTVL.

The gene calls are TRBV15 and TRBJ2-5; 9 bases fit TRBD2. V was clipped by 3 bases and J by 5 bases; unmatched bases: 4. This CDR3 spans 14 amino acids. Germline CDR1 reads LNHNV; CDR2 reads YYDKDF (reference sequence). CDR3 DNA: TGTGCCACCAGCAGGGGCGGGGGGGTTGAGACCCAGTACTTC. It codes for CATSRGGGVETQYF. Drawing the rest from reference TRBV15 and TRBJ2-5, the complete variable domain is DAMVIQNPRYQVTQFGKPVTLSCSQTLNHNVMYWYQQKSSQAPKLLFHYYDKDFNNEADTPDNFQSRRPNTSFCFLDIRSPGLGDTAMYLCATSRGGGVETQYFGPGTRLLVL.

The rearrangement uses TRBV4-1 and TRBJ2-5; D is perhaps TRBD2 (5 bases). The V gene lost 1 base and the J gene lost 4 bases, with 10 bases spanning the gap. The V gene's germline CDR1 is MGHRA and CDR2 YSYEKL. The CDR3 is 14 residues long. The CDR3 bases are TGCGCCAGCAGCCAAGTTCCAGGAGGAGAGACCCAGTACTTC. Protein sequence: CASSQVPGGETQYF.

This clone showed up just a few times. In DNA form, the CDR3 reads TGTGCCAGCACGTTGAGGGACACGAACACTGAAGCTTTCTTT. Its translation: CASTLRDTNTEAFF. This chain uses TRBV6-5 with TRBJ1-1; D is possibly TRBD1 (6 bases). Germline V gives CDR1 MNHEY, CDR2 SVGAGI. CDR3 length equals 14 residues. V lost 7 bases and J 1 base, leaving 13 bases between the germline ends.